The source of this T cell receptor (beta chain) is a study of T cells after yellow fever vaccination. Overall study: Low-cell-number fractions were prepared with SMART-Seq v4 Ultra Low Input.

The authors made TCR cDNA by 5'RACE template switching, adding a universal primer site and UMIs. TCRdb re-called the 5' RACE reads with MiXCR, one entry per CDR3 protein. The sample yields 45,000 to 65,000 distinct CDR3 sequences, less than 8.5% seen once. General observations from the study: Although the secondary response was weaker, it peaked faster, at day 5 versus 15. Boosting was followed by the reappearance of most primary-vaccination clones (approximately 95% CD4, about 89% CD8).

Trimming shortened V by 2 bases and J by 7 bases, and 12 bases separated the two germline ends. The length of the CDR3 is 15 residues. This clonotype was recorded at least ten times. The clonotype originates from a young man who received the YFV17D yellow fever vaccine. The chain carries TRBV12-3 or TRBV12-4 and TRBJ1-6; the D gene is possibly TRBD1 (6 bases). Sequencing used CD8+ T cells not binding an NS4B(214-222) dextramer, sorted from PBMCs, obtained 35 to 50 days after the first yellow fever vaccination. The CDR3 loop reads CASSLSAGQNSPLHF. CDR3 nucleotides: TGTGCCAGCAGTTTATCTGCGGGACAAAATTCACCCCTCCACTTT.